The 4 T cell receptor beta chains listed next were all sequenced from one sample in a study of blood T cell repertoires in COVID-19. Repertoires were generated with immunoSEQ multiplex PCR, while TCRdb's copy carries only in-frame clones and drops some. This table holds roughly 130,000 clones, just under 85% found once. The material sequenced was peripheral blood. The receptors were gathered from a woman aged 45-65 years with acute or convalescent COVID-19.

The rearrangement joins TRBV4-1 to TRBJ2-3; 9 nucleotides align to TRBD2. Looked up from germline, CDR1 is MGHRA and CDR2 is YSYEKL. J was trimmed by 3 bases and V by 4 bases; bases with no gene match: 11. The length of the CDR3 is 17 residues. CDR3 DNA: TGCGCCAGCAGCCCCTCCGTTCGGGCGGGGGGGACAGATACGCAGTATTTT. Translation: CASSPSVRAGGTDTQYF.

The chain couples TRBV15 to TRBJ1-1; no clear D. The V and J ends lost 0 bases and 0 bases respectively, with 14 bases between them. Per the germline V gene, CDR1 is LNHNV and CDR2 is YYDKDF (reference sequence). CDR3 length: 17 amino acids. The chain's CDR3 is CATSRDLLGSMNTEAFF. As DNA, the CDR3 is TGTGCCACCAGCAGAGATCTGCTGGGGAGCATGAACACTGAAGCTTTCTTT.

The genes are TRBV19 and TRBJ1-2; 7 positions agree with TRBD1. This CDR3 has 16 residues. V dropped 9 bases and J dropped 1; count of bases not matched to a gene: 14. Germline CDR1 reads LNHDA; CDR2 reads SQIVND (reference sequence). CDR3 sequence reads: CASSRQGKGVNYGYTF. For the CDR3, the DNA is TGTGCCAGCTCAAGACAGGGAAAGGGGGTTAACTATGGCTACACCTTC.

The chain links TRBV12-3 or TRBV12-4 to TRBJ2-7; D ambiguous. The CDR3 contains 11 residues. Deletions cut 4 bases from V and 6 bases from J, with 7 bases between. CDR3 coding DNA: TGTGCCAGCAGTTACCTATTCGAGCAGTACTTC. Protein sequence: CASSYLFEQYF.